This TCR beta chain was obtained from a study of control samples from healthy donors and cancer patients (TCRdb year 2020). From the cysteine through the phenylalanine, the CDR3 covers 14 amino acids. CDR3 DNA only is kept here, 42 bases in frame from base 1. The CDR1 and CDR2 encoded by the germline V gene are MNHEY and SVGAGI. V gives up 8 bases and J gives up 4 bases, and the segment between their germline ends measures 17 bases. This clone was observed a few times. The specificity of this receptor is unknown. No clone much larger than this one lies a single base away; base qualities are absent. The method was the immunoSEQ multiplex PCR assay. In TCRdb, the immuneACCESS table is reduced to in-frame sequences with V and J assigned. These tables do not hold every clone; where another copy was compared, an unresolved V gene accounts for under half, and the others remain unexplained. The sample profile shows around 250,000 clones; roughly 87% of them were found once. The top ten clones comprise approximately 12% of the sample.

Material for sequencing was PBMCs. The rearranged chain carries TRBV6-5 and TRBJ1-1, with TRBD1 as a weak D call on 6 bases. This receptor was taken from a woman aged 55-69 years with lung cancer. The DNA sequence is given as TGTGCCAGCTCTCGGGCGGTAGGGGGCACTGAAGCTTTCTTT. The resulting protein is CASSRAVGGTEAFF.